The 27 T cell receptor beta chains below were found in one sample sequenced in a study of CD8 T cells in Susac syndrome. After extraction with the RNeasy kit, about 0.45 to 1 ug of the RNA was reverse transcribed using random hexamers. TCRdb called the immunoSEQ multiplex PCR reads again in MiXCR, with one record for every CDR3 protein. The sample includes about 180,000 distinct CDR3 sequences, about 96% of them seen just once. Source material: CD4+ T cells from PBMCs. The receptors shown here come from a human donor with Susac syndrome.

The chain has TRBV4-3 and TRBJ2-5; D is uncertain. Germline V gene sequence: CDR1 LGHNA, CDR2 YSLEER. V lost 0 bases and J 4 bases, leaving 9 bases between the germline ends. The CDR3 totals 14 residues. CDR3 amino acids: CASSQEAWRETQYF. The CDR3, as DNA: TGCGCCAGCAGCCAAGAGGCCTGGAGAGAGACCCAGTACTTC.

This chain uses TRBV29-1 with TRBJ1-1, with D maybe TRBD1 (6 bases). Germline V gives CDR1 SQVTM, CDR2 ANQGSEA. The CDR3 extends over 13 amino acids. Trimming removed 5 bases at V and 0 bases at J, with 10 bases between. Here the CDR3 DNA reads TGCAGCGTTCGTGACAGGATGAACACTGAAGCTTTCTTT. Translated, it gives CSVRDRMNTEAFF.

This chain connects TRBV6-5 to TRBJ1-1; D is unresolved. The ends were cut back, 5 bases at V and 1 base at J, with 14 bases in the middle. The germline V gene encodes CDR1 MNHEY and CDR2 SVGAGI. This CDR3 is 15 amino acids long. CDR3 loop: CASSASGRRNTEAFF. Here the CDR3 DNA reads TGTGCCAGCAGTGCCTCGGGAAGGAGGAACACTGAAGCTTTCTTT.

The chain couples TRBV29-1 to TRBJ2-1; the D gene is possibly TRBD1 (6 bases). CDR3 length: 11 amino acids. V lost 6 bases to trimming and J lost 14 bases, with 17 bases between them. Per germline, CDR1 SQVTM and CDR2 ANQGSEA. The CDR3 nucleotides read TGCAGCGTGGGAGACAGGTTGTCGAAGTTCTTC. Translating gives CSVGDRLSKFF.

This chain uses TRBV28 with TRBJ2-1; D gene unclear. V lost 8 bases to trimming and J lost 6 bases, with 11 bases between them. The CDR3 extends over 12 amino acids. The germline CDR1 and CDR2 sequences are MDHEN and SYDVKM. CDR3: CASDTRSNEQFF. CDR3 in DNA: TGTGCCAGCGATACGCGTAGCAATGAGCAGTTCTTC. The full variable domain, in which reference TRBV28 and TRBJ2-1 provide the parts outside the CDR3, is DVKVTQSSRYLVKRTGEKVFLECVQDMDHENMFWYRQDPGLGLRLIYFSYDVKMKEKGDIPEGYSVSREKKERFSLILESASTNQTSMYLCASDTRSNEQFFGPGTRLTVL.

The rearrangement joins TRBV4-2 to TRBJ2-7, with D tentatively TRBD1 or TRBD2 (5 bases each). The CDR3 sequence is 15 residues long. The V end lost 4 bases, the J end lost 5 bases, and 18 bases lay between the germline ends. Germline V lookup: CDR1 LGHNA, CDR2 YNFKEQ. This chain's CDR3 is CASSPWDGPKDEQYF. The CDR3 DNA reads TGTGCCAGCAGCCCCTGGGACGGACCTAAAGACGAGCAGTACTTC.

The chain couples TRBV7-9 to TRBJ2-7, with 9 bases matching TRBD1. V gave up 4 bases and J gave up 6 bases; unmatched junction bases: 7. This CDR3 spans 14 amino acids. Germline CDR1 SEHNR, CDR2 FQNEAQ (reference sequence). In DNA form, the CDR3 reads TGTGCCAGCAGCTCCTCCGGGACAGGGCGCGAGCAGTACGTC. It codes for CASSSSGTGREQYV.

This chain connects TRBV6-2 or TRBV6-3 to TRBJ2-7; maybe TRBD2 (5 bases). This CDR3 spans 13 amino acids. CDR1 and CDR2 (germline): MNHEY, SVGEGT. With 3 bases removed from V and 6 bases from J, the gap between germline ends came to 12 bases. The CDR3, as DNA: TGTGCCAGCAGTTATGCGTCGGGATCCGAGCAGTACTTC. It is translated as CASSYASGSEQYF.

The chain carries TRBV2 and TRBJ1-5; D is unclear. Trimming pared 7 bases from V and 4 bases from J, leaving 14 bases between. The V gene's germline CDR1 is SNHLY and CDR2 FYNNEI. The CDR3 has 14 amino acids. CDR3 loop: CASTREGQNQPQHF. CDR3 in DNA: TGTGCCAGCACCCGGGAAGGCCAGAATCAGCCCCAGCATTTT.

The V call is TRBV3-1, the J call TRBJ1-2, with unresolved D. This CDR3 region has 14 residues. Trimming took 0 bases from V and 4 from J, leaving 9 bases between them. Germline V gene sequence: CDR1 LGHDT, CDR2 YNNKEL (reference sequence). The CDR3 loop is CASSQDSGGYGYTF. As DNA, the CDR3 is TGTGCCAGCAGCCAAGATTCGGGCGGCTATGGCTACACCTTC.

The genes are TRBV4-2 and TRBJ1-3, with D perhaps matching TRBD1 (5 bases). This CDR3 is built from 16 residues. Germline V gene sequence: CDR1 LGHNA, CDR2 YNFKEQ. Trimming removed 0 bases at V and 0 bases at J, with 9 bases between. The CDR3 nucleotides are TGTGCCAGCAGCCAAGATCTGGGGGTCTCTGGAAACACCATATATTTT. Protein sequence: CASSQDLGVSGNTIYF.

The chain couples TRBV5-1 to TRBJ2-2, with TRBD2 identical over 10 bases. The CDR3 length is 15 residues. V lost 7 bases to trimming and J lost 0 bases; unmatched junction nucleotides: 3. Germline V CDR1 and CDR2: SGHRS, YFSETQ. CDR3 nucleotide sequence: TGCGCCAGCGCAACTAGCGGGGCGAACACCGGGGAGCTGTTTTTT. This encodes CASATSGANTGELFF.

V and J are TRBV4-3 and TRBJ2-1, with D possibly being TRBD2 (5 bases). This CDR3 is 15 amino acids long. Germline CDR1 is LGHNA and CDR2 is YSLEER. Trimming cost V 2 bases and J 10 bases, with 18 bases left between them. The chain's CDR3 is CASSQSGTSSFEQFF. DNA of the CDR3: TGCGCCAGCAGCCAATCCGGAACTAGTTCATTCGAGCAGTTCTTC.

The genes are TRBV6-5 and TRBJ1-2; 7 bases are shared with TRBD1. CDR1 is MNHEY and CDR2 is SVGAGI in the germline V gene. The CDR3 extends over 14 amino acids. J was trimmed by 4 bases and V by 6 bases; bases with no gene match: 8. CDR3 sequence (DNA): TGTGCCAGCAGCCCGGAGGGACAGAGCTATGGCTACACCTTC. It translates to CASSPEGQSYGYTF.

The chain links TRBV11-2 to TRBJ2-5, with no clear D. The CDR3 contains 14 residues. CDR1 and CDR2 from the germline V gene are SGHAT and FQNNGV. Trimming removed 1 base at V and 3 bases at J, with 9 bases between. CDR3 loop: CASSLGQAKETQYF. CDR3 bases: TGTGCCAGCAGCTTAGGGCAGGCAAAAGAGACCCAGTACTTC.

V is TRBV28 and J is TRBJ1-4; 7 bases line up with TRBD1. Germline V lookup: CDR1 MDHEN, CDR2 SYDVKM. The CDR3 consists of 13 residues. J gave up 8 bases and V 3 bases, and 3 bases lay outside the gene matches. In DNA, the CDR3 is TGTGCCAGCAGTTTGGGACAGATCGAAAAACTGTTTTTT. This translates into CASSLGQIEKLFF.

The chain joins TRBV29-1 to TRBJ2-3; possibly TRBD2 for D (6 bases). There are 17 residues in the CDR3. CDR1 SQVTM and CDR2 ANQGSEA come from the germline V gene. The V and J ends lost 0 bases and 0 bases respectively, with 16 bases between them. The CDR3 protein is CSVEDPRGRGSTDTQYF. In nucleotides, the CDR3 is TGCAGCGTTGAAGATCCACGGGGGAGAGGGAGCACAGATACGCAGTATTTT.

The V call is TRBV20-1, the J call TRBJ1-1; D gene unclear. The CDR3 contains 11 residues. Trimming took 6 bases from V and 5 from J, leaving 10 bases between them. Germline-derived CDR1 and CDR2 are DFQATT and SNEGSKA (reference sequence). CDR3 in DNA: TGCAGTGCGGCGGTCTGGACTGAAGCTTTCTTT. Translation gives CSAAVWTEAFF.

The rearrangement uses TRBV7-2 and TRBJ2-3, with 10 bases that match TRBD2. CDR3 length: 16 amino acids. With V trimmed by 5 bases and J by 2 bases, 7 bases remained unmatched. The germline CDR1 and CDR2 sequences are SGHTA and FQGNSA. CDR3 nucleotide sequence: TGTGCCAGCAGCAGGAGACTAGCGGGTTACACAGATACGCAGTATTTT. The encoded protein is CASSRRLAGYTDTQYF.

CDR3 in amino acids: CASSPLGGGIQETQYF. The CDR3 nucleotides are TGTGCCAGCAGCCCGCTGGGGGGCGGGATCCAAGAGACCCAGTACTTC. The chain combines TRBV7-9 with TRBJ2-5, with D tentatively TRBD1 or TRBD2 (6 bases each). Germline CDR1 SEHNR, CDR2 FQNEAQ (reference sequence). The CDR3 is 16 residues long. The V gene lost 5 bases and the J gene lost 1 base, with 17 bases spanning the gap.

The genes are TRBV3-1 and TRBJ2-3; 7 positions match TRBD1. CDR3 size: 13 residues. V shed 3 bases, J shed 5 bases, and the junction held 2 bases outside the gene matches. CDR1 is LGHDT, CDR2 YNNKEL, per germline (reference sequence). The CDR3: CASSHRDRDTQYF. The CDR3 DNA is TGTGCCAGCAGCCATAGGGACAGAGATACGCAGTATTTT.

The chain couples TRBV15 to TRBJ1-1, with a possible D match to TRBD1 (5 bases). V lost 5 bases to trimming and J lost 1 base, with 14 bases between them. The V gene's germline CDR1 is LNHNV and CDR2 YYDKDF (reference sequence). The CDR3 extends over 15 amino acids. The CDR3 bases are TGTGCCACCAGCTCTCCCGGGACGGGGAACACTGAAGCTTTCTTT. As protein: CATSSPGTGNTEAFF.

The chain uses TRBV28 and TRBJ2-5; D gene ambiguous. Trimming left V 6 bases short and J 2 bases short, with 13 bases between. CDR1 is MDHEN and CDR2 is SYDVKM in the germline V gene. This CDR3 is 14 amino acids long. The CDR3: CASRPSESQETQYF. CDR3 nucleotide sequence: TGTGCCAGCAGACCCTCGGAGAGTCAAGAGACCCAGTACTTC.

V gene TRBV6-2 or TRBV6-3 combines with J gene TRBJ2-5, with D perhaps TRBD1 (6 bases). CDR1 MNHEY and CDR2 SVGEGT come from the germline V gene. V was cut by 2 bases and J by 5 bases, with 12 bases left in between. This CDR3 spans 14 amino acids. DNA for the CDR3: TGTGCCAGCAGTTACATCAGGGGTCGTGAGACCCAGTACTTC. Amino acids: CASSYIRGRETQYF.

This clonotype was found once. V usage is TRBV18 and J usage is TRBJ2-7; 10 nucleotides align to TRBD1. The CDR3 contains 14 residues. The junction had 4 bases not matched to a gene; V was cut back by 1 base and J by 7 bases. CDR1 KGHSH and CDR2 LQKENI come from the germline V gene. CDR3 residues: CASSPQPGQGEQYF. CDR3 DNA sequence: TGTGCCAGCTCACCACAACCGGGACAGGGGGAGCAGTACTTC.

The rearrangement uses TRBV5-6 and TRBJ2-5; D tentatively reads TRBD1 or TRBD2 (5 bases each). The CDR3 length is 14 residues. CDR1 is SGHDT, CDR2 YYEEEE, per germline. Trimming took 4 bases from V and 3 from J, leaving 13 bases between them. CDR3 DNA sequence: TGTGCCAGCAGCCTGACGAGGGGTGAAGAGACCCAGTACTTC. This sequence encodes CASSLTRGEETQYF.

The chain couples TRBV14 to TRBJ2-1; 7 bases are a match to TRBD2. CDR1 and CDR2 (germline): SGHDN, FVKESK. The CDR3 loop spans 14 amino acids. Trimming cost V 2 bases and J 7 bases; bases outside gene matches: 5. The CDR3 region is CASSQLGRENEQFF. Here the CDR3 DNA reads TGTGCCAGCAGCCAATTAGGGCGGGAGAATGAGCAGTTCTTC.